This T cell receptor beta chain was obtained from a study of CD8 T cells in Susac syndrome (dated by TCRdb to about 2019). Regarding the complete study: Whether CD8+ T cell activation and differentiation in Susac syndrome was antigen driven was tested using repertoire sequencing.

Concerning this clonotype: No antigen is known for it. There are no base qualities to consult, and no much larger clone falls within one base.

Including the terminal cysteine and phenylalanine, the CDR3 comprises 20 residues. Only the CDR3 DNA is retained, 60 bases long and in frame from the first base. V lost 0 bases and J lost 3 bases, and the count of bases not matched to a germline gene is 16. The germline V gene (reference sequence) yields DFQATT for CDR1 and SNEGSKA for CDR2. Overall results and qualifications from the work: The number of individuals in the TCR sequencing and HLA analysis was recognized as being relatively small.

Peripheral blood CD8+ and CD4+ T cells from healthy donors, Susac syndrome patients and multiple sclerosis patients were profiled by high-throughput TCR beta sequencing. The multiple sclerosis controls were treatment-naive patients whose relapsing-remitting disease, either stable or active, fulfilled the revised McDonald criteria. Bulk CD8+ and CD4+ T cells were purified by magnetic negative isolation, whereas CD8+ TEMRA cells were enriched by FACS. Blood was drawn into EDTA tubes, processed within 24 hours, and PBMCs were isolated by density gradient centrifugation. PBMCs intended for TCR sequencing were cryopreserved in liquid nitrogen and were subsequently thawed in a 37 degrees C water bath. A purity of at least 90% was achieved for sorted or isolated CD4+, CD8+ and CD8+ TEMRA cells. RNA was extracted using the RNeasy kit, and roughly 0.45 to 1 ug of the RNA was reverse transcribed with random hexamers. The immunoSEQ multiplex PCR assay, covering 54 Vbeta and 13 Jbeta segments, was used to amplify TCR beta CDR3 regions. Bias from PCR amplification was corrected by using a synthetic template baseline for primer optimization and for computational correction. Under the source paper's analysis protocol: Only productive sequences were kept, with reads annotated to V, D and J genes according to IMGT and analyzed in immunoSEQ Analyzer. To calculate clonality, Shannon entropy was normalized by log2 of the number of productive unique sequences and then subtracted from one. For each patient and control, public and private clones were evaluated within the 100 most prevalent clones. A clone was defined as Susac-specific if it was absent from the healthy and MS cohorts, from 950 to 1,300 published viral clones and from other ImmuneACCESS disease sequences. TCRdb reprocessed the public reads (quality trimming at Q25 with fastp, clone calling with MiXCR) and kept in-frame beta chains. Each CDR3 protein appears once, grouped with its most common genes and DNA. In this record, the V and J calls reflect TCRdb's handling and not the investigators' own analysis. The sample data list a few hundred thousand distinct CDR3 sequences, and more than 85% of these were observed just once. Of the sample, around 0.08% falls within the top ten clones.

Recombination connected TRBV20-1 to TRBJ2-3; TRBD1 lines up with 12 middle nucleotides. The specimen sequenced was CD4+ T cells from PBMCs. The TCR was taken from a human donor with multiple sclerosis. Here is the DNA: TGCAGTGCTAGAGATCGGGAGGGGACAGGGGGCGTTTATGCGACAGATACGCAGTATTTT. This yields the protein CSARDREGTGGVYATDTQYF.